This T cell receptor beta chain was retrieved from a study of radiotherapy plus CTLA-4 blockade in lung cancer. With 5 bases clipped from V and 5 bases from J, the junction kept 12 bases outside the gene matches. Germline lookup yields CDR1 SGHTA and CDR2 FQGNSA. The CDR3 contains 16 residues. Profiled with immunoSEQ multiplex PCR; TCRdb holds only in-frame clones, not every one. Among fewer than 40,000 clones, over 60% were seen once, and the ten largest hold 4% to 5.5%. Study outcomes and limitations: Once radiotherapy plus ipilimumab had been given, TCR clones derived from tumor expanded in blood. In blood, early T cell clone dynamics reportedly predicted response best, together with interferon-beta.

This clone has just a few counts. Its target is unknown. Receiving focal radiation plus CTLA-4 blockade with ipilimumab were patients who had chemo-refractory metastatic non-small-cell lung cancer. The rearrangement joins TRBV7-2 to TRBJ2-3; 8 bases are a match to TRBD2. The receptor's source is a human donor with non-small cell lung cancer whose response to radiotherapy plus ipilimumab could not be evaluated. Sequences were derived from peripheral blood, sampled from a patient treated with radiotherapy plus ipilimumab. CDR3 protein: CASSPRGGRSGDTQYF. CDR3 coding DNA: TGTGCCAGCAGCCCGAGGGGCGGGAGGTCGGGAGATACGCAGTATTTT.